The 22 T cell receptor beta chains below come from one sample, sequenced in a study of early T cells in non-severe SARS-CoV-2 infection. Using its own MiXCR run on the 5' RACE reads, TCRdb lists one record per CDR3 protein. Of nearly 110,000 distinct CDR3 sequences listed, approximately 12% are singletons. Sequenced input: whole blood. The origin of the receptors is an adult who was a healthcare worker with PCR-confirmed SARS-CoV-2 infection or an uninfected control (not recorded which).

This clonotype was seen at least ten times. The V call is TRBV7-2, the J call TRBJ2-2, with D perhaps TRBD1 or TRBD2 (5 bases each). Germline CDR1 is SGHTA and CDR2 is FQGNSA. Trimming left V 5 bases short and J 0 bases short, with 13 bases between. This CDR3 contains 16 residues. The chain's CDR3 is CASSRGPDPNTGELFF. In DNA form, the CDR3 reads TGTGCCAGCAGCCGGGGACCTGACCCGAACACCGGGGAGCTGTTTTTT.

This clonotype was seen only a few times. This chain connects TRBV5-6 to TRBJ2-7; D possibly matches TRBD1 or TRBD2 (5 bases each). The CDR3 sequence is 14 residues long. CDR1 and CDR2 (germline): SGHDT, YYEEEE. Trimming took off 0 bases at V and 6 bases at J, with 13 bases between the two ends. CDR3 coding DNA: TGTGCCAGCAGCTTGGTAGGGACGGACTTCGAGCAGTACTTC. Translating gives CASSLVGTDFEQYF.

This clonotype has ten or more counts. The chain links TRBV20-1 to TRBJ1-6; the D gene is possibly TRBD1 (6 bases). CDR3 length: 14 amino acids. Deletions cut 0 bases from V and 10 bases from J, with 13 bases between. CDR1 and CDR2 from the germline V gene are DFQATT and SNEGSKA (reference sequence). The CDR3 DNA reads as TGCAGTGCTAGAGATCATATGGGGGGCTCACCCCTCCACTTT. Translating gives CSARDHMGGSPLHF.

The chain recombines TRBV12-3 or TRBV12-4 with TRBJ2-7, with a possible D match to TRBD2 (7 bases). The CDR3 has 13 amino acids. The V and J ends lost 1 base and 9 bases respectively, with 13 bases between them. The CDR3 DNA is TGTGCCAGCAGTTTAGTGGAGGGGGGGAGGCAGTACTTC. Its protein product is CASSLVEGGRQYF.

This clonotype was seen ten or more times. V gene TRBV3-1 combines with J gene TRBJ2-5; no clear D. V lost 4 bases and J 2 bases, leaving 14 bases between the germline ends. The V gene's germline CDR1 is LGHDT and CDR2 YNNKEL (reference sequence). The CDR3 has 15 amino acids. CDR3 sequence reads: CASSLGSASQETQYF. The CDR3, as DNA: TGTGCCAGCAGCCTTGGTTCAGCGTCGCAAGAGACCCAGTACTTC.

This clonotype was seen ten or more times. The rearrangement joins TRBV2 to TRBJ2-1; no clear D gene. This CDR3 has 12 amino acids. The V end lost 8 bases, the J end lost 8 bases, and 13 bases lay between the germline ends. Germline lookup yields CDR1 SNHLY and CDR2 FYNNEI. DNA of the CDR3: TGTGCCAGCGCGAAATACGGCGATGAGCAGTTCTTC. Encoded protein: CASAKYGDEQFF. Full variable domain (outside the CDR3, taken from reference TRBV2 and TRBJ2-1): EPEVTQTPSHQVTQMGQEVILRCVPISNHLYFYWYRQILGQKVEFLVSFYNNEISEKSEIFDDQFSVERPDGSNFTLKIRSTKLEDSAMYFCASAKYGDEQFFGPGTRLTVL.

This clonotype was found many times. V gene TRBV6-5 combines with J gene TRBJ2-1; 8 bases are shared with TRBD1. The ends lost 10 bases at V and 7 bases at J; junction bases unmatched: 12. Germline V CDR1 and CDR2: MNHEY, SVGAGI. The CDR3 loop spans 14 amino acids. This CDR3 is CATTRGQGRNEQFF. DNA for the CDR3: TGTGCCACCACCCGAGGACAGGGTAGGAATGAGCAGTTCTTC.

Notes on this clonotype: A clone one base away is much larger, so this may be a read error. The CDR3 carries no conserved terminal phenylalanine or tryptophan, so it likely arises from a read error. This sequence joins TRBV5-1 and TRBJ2-1, with a tentative D call TRBD2 (6 bases). V dropped 5 bases and J dropped 8 bases, with 14 bases sitting between them. The CDR3 runs 13 residues. Germline assignment: CDR1 SGHRS and CDR2 YFSETQ. The CDR3 DNA reads TGCGCCAGCAGACTCGAGGAGGGCTATGAGCAGTTCTCC. Translating it yields CASRLEEGYEQFS.

The V gene is TRBV4-1, the J gene TRBJ2-1; TRBD2 agrees at 10 bases. This CDR3 spans 15 amino acids. Germline V gives CDR1 MGHRA, CDR2 YSYEKL. V lost 1 base and J lost 9; bases outside the gene matches: 6. CDR3 residues: CASSQALAGDGEQFF. The CDR3 bases are TGCGCCAGCAGCCAAGCTCTAGCGGGAGATGGTGAGCAGTTCTTC.

This clonotype was counted a few times. This chain uses TRBV5-5 with TRBJ2-1, with 7 nucleotides matching TRBD2. V lost 1 base and J lost 0; bases outside the gene matches: 4. This CDR3 is 16 amino acids long. The germline gives CDR1 SGHKS, CDR2 YYEKEE (reference sequence). The CDR3 spells CASSLRSGGSYNEQFF. Written as DNA, the CDR3 is TGTGCCAGCAGCTTGAGGTCGGGAGGCTCCTACAATGAGCAGTTCTTC.

The V and J genes are TRBV6-5 and TRBJ1-6, with D hard to call. Germline-derived CDR1 and CDR2 are MNHEY and SVGAGI. V was clipped by 7 bases and J by 5 bases, with 12 bases between them. CDR3 length: 14 residues. The CDR3 loop is CASTFRQDNSPLHF. DNA of the CDR3: TGTGCCAGCACCTTCAGACAAGATAATTCACCCCTCCACTTT.

This clonotype was detected many times. The rearrangement uses TRBV7-2 and TRBJ2-2, with D unresolved. The CDR3 spans 12 residues. Germline V gene lookup returns CDR1 SGHTA and CDR2 FQGNSA. V lost 6 bases to trimming and J lost 6 bases, with 8 bases between them. The CDR3 DNA reads as TGTGCCAGCAGTAGTCCTCCCGGGGAGCTGTTTTTT. This sequence encodes CASSSPPGELFF. The full variable domain, rest sourced from reference TRBV7-2 and TRBJ2-2, is GAGVSQSPSNKVTEKGKDVELRCDPISGHTALYWYRQSLGQGLEFLIYFQGNSAPDKSGLPSDRFSAERTGGSVSTLTIQRTQQEDSAVYLCASSSPPGELFFGEGSRLTVL.

This clonotype was seen ten or more times. This sequence joins TRBV11-2 and TRBJ2-5, with D uncertain. Per the germline V gene, CDR1 is SGHAT and CDR2 is FQNNGV. CDR3 length equals 11 residues. V gave up 5 bases and J gave up 7 bases, with 8 bases separating them. The CDR3 is CASSIQTTQYF. The CDR3, as DNA: TGTGCCAGCAGCATACAGACGACCCAGTACTTC.

The table lists this clonotype with many counts. The genes are TRBV6-5 and TRBJ2-5; 7 bases agree with TRBD1. In germline, CDR1 is MNHEY, CDR2 SVGAGI. The length of the CDR3 is 13 residues. Trimming at V came to 4 bases and at J to 3 bases, leaving 2 bases not matched to a gene. CDR3 in DNA: TGTGCCAGCAGTTCAGGGGGAGAAGAGACCCAGTACTTC. The encoded protein is CASSSGGEETQYF.

This clonotype has only a few counts. The chain is built from TRBV2 and TRBJ2-1; possible D gene TRBD1, 5 bases. The CDR3 has 13 amino acids. Germline CDR1 and CDR2: SNHLY and FYNNEI. The V and J ends lost 6 bases and 5 bases respectively, with 11 bases between them. Here the CDR3 DNA reads TGTGCCAGCAGAACTCAGGGCCACAATGAGCAGTTCTTC. Protein: CASRTQGHNEQFF.

DNA for the CDR3: TGCAGCGTTGTTGGCAGGGGGCAAGATGAGCAGTACTTC. The encoded protein is CSVVGRGQDEQYF. The chain is built from TRBV29-1 and TRBJ2-7, with 8 bases matching TRBD1. The CDR3 covers 13 residues. J lost 7 bases, V lost 4 bases, and 9 bases had no gene match. In germline, CDR1 is SQVTM, CDR2 ANQGSEA.

Ten or more counts support this clonotype. The chain has TRBV20-1 and TRBJ2-5, with 8 bases identical to TRBD1. V lost 5 bases to trimming and J lost 4 bases; unmatched junction nucleotides: 15. This CDR3 comprises 16 residues. Germline-derived CDR1 and CDR2 are DFQATT and SNEGSKA (reference sequence). Here the CDR3 reads CSASQAGGAQSETQYF. CDR3 coding DNA: TGCAGTGCTTCCCAAGCAGGGGGCGCCCAGTCAGAGACCCAGTACTTC.

This clonotype has more than one count but fewer than ten. The V and J genes are TRBV5-1 and TRBJ2-7, with D uncertain. The CDR3 loop spans 14 amino acids. The V gene's germline CDR1 is SGHRS and CDR2 YFSETQ. Trimming cost V 4 bases and J 2 bases, with 13 bases left between them. The CDR3 nucleotides are TGCGCCAGCAGCCCTTCTACTGTAACCTACGAGCAGTACTTC. This encodes CASSPSTVTYEQYF.

The table lists this clonotype with many counts. The rearrangement joins TRBV5-4 to TRBJ2-7, with D possibly matching TRBD2 (5 bases). The V gene lost 3 bases and the J gene lost 1 base, with 20 bases spanning the gap. Germline assignment: CDR1 SGHNT and CDR2 YYREEE (reference sequence). The CDR3 spans 17 residues. The CDR3 DNA reads TGTGCCAGCAGCTCGTATCCTAGAGCGGAGAGGTCCTACGAGCAGTACTTC. This gives the protein CASSSYPRAERSYEQYF.

The CDR3 protein is CSARDLSGYEQYF. The DNA for the CDR3 is TGCAGTGCTAGAGATCTCTCCGGCTACGAGCAGTACTTC. The gene calls are TRBV20-1 and TRBJ2-7; D gene uncertain. Per germline, CDR1 DFQATT and CDR2 SNEGSKA (reference sequence). Trimming took 0 bases from V and 3 from J, leaving 9 bases between them. The CDR3 spans 13 residues.

This clonotype occurred once. The V and J genes are TRBV10-3 and TRBJ2-3, with TRBD2 identical over 11 bases. Losses at the gene ends were 10 bases for V and 5 bases for J; bases not matched to a gene: 14. The germline gives CDR1 ENHRY, CDR2 SYGVKD. CDR3 length: 16 amino acids. Here the CDR3 reads CATSPPTSGILDTQYF. CDR3 bases: TGTGCCACCTCCCCACCGACTAGCGGGATTCTAGATACGCAGTATTTT.

This clonotype was counted only a few times. The chain carries TRBV11-2 and TRBJ2-3, with 7 bases identical to TRBD2. Losses at the gene ends were 6 bases for V and 10 bases for J; bases not matched to a gene: 4. There are 11 residues in the CDR3. Germline V CDR1 and CDR2: SGHAT, FQNNGV. Here the CDR3 reads CASSRGVAQYF. Written as DNA, the CDR3 is TGTGCCAGCAGTCGGGGGGTTGCGCAGTATTTT.